This TCR beta chain was sequenced in a study of cytomegalovirus exposure and HLA in healthy donors. At the level of the study: Clustering assigned about 76% of the approximately 430 genotyped donors to the Caucasian-associated ancestry cluster.

Germline V CDR1 and CDR2: SGHKS, YYEKEE (reference sequence). The CDR3 runs 16 residues. V dropped 6 bases and J dropped 1 base, with 17 bases sitting between them. The PCR contained 60 Vbeta and 13 Jbeta primers. Clones were sequenced by immunoSEQ multiplex PCR, and TCRdb holds only the in-frame ones, with some missing. Of more than 80,000 clones in the sample, 65% to 80% were seen once. This clone is a singleton in its sample. What it recognizes is unknown. Overall study findings and caveats: One later analysis reportedly identified an Asian-associated ancestry cluster that showed fewer N-insertions than the roughly 600-donor mean.

Sequencing was performed on PBMCs. This TCR came from a woman aged 50 to 65 in good health and CMV-seropositive. V usage is TRBV5-5 and J usage is TRBJ1-5; possible D gene TRBD1, 5 bases. CDR3 amino acids: CASTDWRGPSNQPQHF. Written as DNA, the CDR3 is TGTGCCAGCACCGATTGGAGGGGCCCGAGCAATCAGCCCCAGCATTTT.